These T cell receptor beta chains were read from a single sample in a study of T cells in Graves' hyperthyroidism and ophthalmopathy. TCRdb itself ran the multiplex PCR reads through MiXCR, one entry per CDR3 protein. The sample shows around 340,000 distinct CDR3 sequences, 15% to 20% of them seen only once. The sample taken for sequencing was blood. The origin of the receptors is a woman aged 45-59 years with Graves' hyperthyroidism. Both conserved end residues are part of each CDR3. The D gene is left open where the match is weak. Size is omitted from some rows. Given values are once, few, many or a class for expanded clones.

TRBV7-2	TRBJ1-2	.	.	CASSLGGLGGYTF	TGTGCCAGCAGCTTAGGGGGGCTTGGGGGCTACACCTTC
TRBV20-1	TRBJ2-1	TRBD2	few	CSARVGTILYNEQFF	TGCAGTGCTAGAGTGGGGACTATCTTATACAATGAGCAGTTCTTC
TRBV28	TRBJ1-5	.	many	CASRGRGQPQHF	TGTGCCAGCAGAGGGAGGGGTCAGCCCCAGCATTTT
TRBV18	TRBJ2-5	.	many	CASSPPPGTMSPETQYF	TGTGCCAGCTCACCACCCCCTGGGACGATGTCCCCAGAGACCCAGTACTTC
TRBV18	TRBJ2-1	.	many	CASSFTGVNEQFF	TGTGCCAGCTCATTTACTGGGGTTAATGAGCAGTTCTTC
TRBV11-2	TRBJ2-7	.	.	CASSFQTHEQYF	TGTGCCAGCAGCTTCCAGACTCACGAGCAGTACTTC
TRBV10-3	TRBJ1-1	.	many	CAISDAGMNTEAFF	TGTGCCATCAGTGACGCGGGGATGAACACTGAAGCTTTCTTT
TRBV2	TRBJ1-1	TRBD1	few	CASRDRGRGAGAFF	TGTGCCAGCAGGGATAGGGGGCGCGGGGCTGGAGCTTTCTTT
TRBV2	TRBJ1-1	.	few	CASSAGDGLEAFF	TGTGCCAGCAGTGCAGGGGACGGGCTTGAAGCTTTCTTT
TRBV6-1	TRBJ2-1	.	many	CASSYRLSVNEQFF	TGTGCCAGCAGTTACCGTCTCTCGGTCAATGAGCAGTTCTTC
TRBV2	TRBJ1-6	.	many	CASRPWAGRSPLHF	TGTGCCAGCAGGCCATGGGCAGGTCGTTCACCCCTCCACTTT
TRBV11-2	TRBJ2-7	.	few	CASSLVVGESKFYEQYF	TGTGCCAGCAGCTTAGTAGTCGGGGAGAGTAAATTCTACGAGCAGTACTTC
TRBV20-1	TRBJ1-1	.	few	CSASRQADEAFF	TGCAGTGCTAGTCGACAGGCTGATGAAGCTTTCTTT
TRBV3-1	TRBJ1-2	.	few	CASSQERRAYGYTF	TGTGCCAGCAGCCAAGAGCGCAGGGCCTATGGCTACACCTTC
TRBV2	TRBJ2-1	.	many	CASSVWSGNEQFF	TGTGCCAGCAGTGTATGGTCTGGCAATGAGCAGTTCTTC
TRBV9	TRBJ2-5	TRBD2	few	CASSDNPGTRGQETQYF	TGTGCCAGCAGCGATAACCCCGGGACTAGAGGTCAAGAGACCCAGTACTTC
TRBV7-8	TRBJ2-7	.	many	CASSLGTGIPYEQYF	TGTGCCAGCAGCTTAGGTACCGGGATTCCCTACGAGCAGTACTTC
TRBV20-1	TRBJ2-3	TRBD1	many	CSARGDRGLDTQYF	TGCAGTGCTAGAGGGGACAGGGGGTTAGATACGCAGTATTTT
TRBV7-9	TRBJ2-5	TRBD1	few	CASRGGDRGVETQYF	TGTGCCAGCAGAGGTGGGGACAGGGGGGTCGAGACCCAGTACTTC
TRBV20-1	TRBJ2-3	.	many	CSAGASGPLDTQYF	TGCAGTGCTGGCGCGTCGGGGCCATTAGATACGCAGTATTTT
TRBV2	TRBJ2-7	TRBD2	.	CASSESLAGGYSYEQYF	TGTGCCAGCAGTGAGTCGCTAGCGGGAGGGTACTCCTACGAGCAGTACTTC
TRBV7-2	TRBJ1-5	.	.	CASSINPNQPQHF	TGTGCCAGCAGCATAAACCCAAATCAGCCCCAGCATTTT
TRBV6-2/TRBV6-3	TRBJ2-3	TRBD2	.	CASRGNSGSSGGAKDTQYF	TGTGCCAGCAGGGGGAACTCCGGGTCTAGCGGGGGGGCCAAAGATACGCAGTATTTT
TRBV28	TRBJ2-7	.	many	CASSFAGITSYEQYF	TGTGCCAGCAGTTTTGCAGGAATTACCTCCTACGAGCAGTACTTC
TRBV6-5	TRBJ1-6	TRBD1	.	CASSNRDREGSPLHF	TGTGCCAGCAGTAACCGGGACAGGGAAGGTTCACCCCTCCACTTT
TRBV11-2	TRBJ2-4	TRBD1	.	CASSSRDRALKNIQYF	TGTGCCAGCAGCTCCCGGGACAGGGCCCTCAAAAACATTCAGTACTTC
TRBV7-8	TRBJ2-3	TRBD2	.	CASSTTSGVADTQYF	TGTGCCAGCAGCACGACTAGCGGGGTGGCAGATACGCAGTATTTT
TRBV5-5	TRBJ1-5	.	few	CASSLVGSSNQPQHF	TGTGCCAGCAGCTTGGTAGGCTCCAGCAATCAGCCCCAGCATTTT
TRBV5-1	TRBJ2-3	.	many	CASSPPASGRDTQYF	TGCGCCAGCAGCCCCCCCGCGTCCGGGCGAGATACGCAGTATTTT
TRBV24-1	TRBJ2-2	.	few	CATSAPPGMDLTTSNGELFF	TGTGCCACCAGTGCCCCCCCTGGAATGGATCTGACTACTAGCAACGGGGAGCTGTTTTTT
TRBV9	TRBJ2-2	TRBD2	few	CASSVARTSGARNTGELFF	TGTGCCAGCAGCGTAGCGAGGACTAGCGGGGCGAGGAACACCGGGGAGCTGTTTTTT
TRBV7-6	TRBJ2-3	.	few	CASSLGLGGAADTQYF	TGTGCCAGCAGCTTAGGACTTGGGGGGGCCGCAGATACGCAGTATTTT
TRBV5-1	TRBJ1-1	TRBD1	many	CASSLAFGQGGTEAFF	TGCGCCAGCAGCTTGGCCTTTGGACAGGGGGGCACTGAAGCTTTCTTT
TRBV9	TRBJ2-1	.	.	CASSVVGDEQFF	TGTGCCAGCAGCGTAGTTGGAGATGAGCAGTTCTTC
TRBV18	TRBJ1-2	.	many	CASSPPGDPNYGYTF	TGTGCCAGCTCACCTCCAGGAGATCCTAACTATGGCTACACCTTC
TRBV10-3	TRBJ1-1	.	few	CAIIDTANTEAFF	TGTGCCATCATAGACACGGCAAACACTGAAGCTTTCTTT
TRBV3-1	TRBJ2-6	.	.	CASSQRTGLLSGANVLTF	TGTGCCAGCAGCCAACGGACTGGCCTACTCTCTGGGGCCAACGTCCTGACTTTC
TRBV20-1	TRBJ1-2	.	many	CSAREKLAYGYTF	TGCAGTGCTAGAGAGAAACTCGCGTATGGCTACACCTTC
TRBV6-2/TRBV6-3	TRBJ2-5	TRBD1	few	CASSRAGQASDQYF	TGTGCCAGCAGTCGGGCCGGACAGGCTTCGGACCAGTACTTC
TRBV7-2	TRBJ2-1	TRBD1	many	CASSLTGTNEQFF	TGTGCCAGCAGCCTGACAGGGACCAATGAGCAGTTCTTC